This TCR beta chain appears in the sequencing data of a study of blood T cell repertoires in COVID-19. This CDR3 comprises 12 residues. CDR1 and CDR2 from the germline V gene are WSHSY and SAAADI. V shed 6 bases and J shed 0 bases, with 3 bases lying between them. Here immunoSEQ multiplex PCR was the method, and the copy in TCRdb shows in-frame clones only, minus some. The sample shows around 20,000 clones, more than 85% of them seen only once. The chain has TRBV10-2 and TRBJ2-4, with D uncertain. Sequencing used peripheral blood. The sequence came from a woman in her sixties with active COVID-19. CDR3 in DNA: TGCGCCAGCAGACTAGCCAAAAACATTCAGTACTTC. Translating it yields CASRLAKNIQYF.